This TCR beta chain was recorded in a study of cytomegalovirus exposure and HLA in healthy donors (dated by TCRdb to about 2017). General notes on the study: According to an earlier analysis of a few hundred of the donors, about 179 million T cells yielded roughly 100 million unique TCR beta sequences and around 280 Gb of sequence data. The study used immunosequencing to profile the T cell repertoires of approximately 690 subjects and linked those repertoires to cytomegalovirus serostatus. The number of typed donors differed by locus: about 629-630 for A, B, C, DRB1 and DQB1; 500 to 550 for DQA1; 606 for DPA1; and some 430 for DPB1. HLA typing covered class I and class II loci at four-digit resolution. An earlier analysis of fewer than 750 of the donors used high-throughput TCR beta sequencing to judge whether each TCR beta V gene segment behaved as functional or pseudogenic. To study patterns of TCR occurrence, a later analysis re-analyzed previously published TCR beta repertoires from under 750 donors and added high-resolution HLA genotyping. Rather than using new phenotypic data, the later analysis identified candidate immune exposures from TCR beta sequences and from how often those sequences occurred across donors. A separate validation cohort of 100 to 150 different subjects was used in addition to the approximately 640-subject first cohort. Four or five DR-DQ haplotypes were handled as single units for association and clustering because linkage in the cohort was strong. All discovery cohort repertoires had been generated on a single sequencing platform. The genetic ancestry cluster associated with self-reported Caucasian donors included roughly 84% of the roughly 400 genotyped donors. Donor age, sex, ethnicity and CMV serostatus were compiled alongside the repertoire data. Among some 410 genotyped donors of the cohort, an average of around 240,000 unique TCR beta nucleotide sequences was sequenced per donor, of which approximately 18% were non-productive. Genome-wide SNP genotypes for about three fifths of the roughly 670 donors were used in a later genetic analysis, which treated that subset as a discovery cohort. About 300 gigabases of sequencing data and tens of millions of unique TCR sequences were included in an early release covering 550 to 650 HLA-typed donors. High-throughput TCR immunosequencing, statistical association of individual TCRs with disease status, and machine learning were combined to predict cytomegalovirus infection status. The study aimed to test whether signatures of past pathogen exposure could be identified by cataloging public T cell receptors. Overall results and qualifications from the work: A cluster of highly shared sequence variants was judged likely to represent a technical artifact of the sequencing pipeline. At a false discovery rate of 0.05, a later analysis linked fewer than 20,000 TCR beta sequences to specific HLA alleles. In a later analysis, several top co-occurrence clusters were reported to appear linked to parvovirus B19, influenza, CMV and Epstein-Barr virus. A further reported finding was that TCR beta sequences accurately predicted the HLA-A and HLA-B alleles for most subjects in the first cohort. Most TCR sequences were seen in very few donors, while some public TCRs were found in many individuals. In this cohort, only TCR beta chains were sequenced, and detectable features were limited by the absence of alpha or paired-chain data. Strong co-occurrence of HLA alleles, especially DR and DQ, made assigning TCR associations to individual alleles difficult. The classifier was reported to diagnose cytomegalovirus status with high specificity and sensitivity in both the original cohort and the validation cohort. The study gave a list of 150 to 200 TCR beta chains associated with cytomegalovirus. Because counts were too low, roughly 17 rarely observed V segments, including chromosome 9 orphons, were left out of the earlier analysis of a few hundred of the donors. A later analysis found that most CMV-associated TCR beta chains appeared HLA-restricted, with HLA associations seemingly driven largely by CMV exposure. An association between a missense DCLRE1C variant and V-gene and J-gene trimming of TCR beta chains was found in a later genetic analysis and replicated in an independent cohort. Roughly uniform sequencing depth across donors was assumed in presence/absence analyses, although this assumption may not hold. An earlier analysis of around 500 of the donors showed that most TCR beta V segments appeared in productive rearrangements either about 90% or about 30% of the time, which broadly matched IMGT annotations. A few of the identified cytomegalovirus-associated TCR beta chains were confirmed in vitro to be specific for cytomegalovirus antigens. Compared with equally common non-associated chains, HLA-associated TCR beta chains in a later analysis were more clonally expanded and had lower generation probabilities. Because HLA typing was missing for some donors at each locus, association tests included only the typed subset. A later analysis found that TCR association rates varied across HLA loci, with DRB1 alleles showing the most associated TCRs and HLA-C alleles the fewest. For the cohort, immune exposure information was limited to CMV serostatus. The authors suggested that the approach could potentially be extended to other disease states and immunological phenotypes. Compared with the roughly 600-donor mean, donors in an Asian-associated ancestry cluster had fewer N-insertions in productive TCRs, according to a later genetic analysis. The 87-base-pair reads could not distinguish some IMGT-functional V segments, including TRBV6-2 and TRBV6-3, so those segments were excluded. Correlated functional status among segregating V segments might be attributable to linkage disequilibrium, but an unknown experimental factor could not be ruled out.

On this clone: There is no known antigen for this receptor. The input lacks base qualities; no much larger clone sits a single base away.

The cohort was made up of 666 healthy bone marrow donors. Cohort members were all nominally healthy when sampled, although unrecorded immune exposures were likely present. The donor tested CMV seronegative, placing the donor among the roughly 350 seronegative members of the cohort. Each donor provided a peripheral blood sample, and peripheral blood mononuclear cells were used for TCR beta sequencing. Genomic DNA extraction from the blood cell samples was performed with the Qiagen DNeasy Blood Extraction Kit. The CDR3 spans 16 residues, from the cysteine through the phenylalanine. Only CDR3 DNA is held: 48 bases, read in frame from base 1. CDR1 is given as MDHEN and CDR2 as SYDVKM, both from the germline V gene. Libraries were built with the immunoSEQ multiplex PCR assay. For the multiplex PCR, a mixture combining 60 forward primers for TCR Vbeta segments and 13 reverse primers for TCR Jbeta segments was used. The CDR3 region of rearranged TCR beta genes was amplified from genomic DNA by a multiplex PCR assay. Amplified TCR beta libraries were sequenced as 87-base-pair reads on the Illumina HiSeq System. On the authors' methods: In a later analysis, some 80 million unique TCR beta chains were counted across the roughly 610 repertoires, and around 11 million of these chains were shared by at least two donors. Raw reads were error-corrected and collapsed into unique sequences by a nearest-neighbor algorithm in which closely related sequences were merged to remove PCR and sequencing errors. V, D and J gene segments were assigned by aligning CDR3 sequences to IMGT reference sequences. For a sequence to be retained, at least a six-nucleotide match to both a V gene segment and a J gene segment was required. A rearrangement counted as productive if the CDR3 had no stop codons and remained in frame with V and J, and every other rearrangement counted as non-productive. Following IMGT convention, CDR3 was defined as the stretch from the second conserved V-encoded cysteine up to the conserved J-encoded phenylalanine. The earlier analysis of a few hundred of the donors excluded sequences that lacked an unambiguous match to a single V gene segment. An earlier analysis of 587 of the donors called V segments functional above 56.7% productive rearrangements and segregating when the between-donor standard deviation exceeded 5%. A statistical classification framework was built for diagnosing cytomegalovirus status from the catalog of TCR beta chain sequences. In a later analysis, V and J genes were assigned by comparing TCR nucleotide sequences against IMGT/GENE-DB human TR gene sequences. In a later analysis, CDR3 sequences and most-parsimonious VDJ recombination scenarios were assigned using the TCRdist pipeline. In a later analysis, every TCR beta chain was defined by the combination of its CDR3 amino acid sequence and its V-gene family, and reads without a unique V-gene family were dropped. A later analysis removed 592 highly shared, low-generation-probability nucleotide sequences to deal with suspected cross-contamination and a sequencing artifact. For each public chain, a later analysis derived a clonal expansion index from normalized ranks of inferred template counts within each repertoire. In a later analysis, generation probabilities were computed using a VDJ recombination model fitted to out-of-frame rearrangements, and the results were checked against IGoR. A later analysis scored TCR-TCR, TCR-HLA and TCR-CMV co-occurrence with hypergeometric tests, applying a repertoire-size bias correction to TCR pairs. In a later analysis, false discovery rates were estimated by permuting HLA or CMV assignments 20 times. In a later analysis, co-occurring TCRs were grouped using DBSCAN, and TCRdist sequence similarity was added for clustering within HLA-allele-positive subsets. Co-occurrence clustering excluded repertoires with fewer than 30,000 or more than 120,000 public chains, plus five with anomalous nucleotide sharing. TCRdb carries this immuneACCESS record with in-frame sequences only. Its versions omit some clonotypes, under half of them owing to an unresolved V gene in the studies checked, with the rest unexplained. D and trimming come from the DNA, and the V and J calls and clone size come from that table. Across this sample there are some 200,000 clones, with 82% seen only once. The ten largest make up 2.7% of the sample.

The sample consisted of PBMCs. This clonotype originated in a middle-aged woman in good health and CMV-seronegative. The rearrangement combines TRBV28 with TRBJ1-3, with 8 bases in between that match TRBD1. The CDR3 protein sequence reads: CAVSGGTGGGGNTIYF. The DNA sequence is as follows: TGTGCTGTTAGTGGGGGGACAGGCGGAGGTGGAAACACCATATATTTT.